The 24 T cell receptor beta chains listed next were all sequenced from one sample in a study of blood T cell repertoires in COVID-19. Sequenced by immunoSEQ multiplex PCR; TCRdb stores in-frame clones only, minus some. This sample yields about 59,000 clones, of which less than 80% are seen a single time; 3% to 3.5% belongs to the top ten. Sequenced material: peripheral blood. Source of these receptors: a man in his sixties with acute or convalescent COVID-19.

V usage is TRBV11-2 and J usage is TRBJ2-5; 7 nucleotides line up with TRBD1. This CDR3 is built from 16 residues. The trim removed 0 bases at V and 1 base at J, leaving 5 bases unmatched. Germline V gene data show CDR1 as SGHAT and CDR2 as FQNNGV. The CDR3 bases are TGTGCCAGCAGCTTAGATTTTGGGACAGTCCAAGAGACCCAGTACTTC. It specifies CASSLDFGTVQETQYF.

The chain couples TRBV11-2 to TRBJ1-1, with no clear D. This CDR3 region has 11 residues. Germline V gene data show CDR1 as SGHAT and CDR2 as FQNNGV. Trimming removed 5 bases at V and 3 bases at J, with 4 bases between. This CDR3 is CASSEYTEAFF. CDR3 coding DNA: TGTGCCAGCAGCGAGTACACTGAAGCTTTCTTT.

The V gene is TRBV7-9, the J gene TRBJ1-1, with D perhaps TRBD1 (6 bases). CDR1 and CDR2 from the germline V gene are SEHNR and FQNEAQ (reference sequence). The CDR3 extends over 15 amino acids. Trimming cost V 5 bases and J 2 bases, with 15 bases left between them. CDR3: CASSPSRDTNTEAFF. The CDR3 region has the DNA TGTGCCAGCAGCCCTAGCCGGGACACTAACACTGAAGCTTTCTTT.

The chain couples TRBV29-1 to TRBJ2-1; D unresolved. V shed 4 bases and J shed 0 bases, with 7 bases lying between them. CDR3 length equals 13 residues. CDR1 and CDR2 (germline): SQVTM, ANQGSEA. CDR3 region: CSVVRSSYNEQFF. The CDR3 nucleotides read TGCAGCGTTGTGCGGAGCTCCTACAATGAGCAGTTCTTC.

The rearrangement joins TRBV28 to TRBJ2-7; 9 nucleotides align to TRBD2. After removal of 6 bases from V and 4 bases from J, the junction contained 10 bases not matched to a gene. Germline V gene sequence: CDR1 MDHEN, CDR2 SYDVKM. This CDR3 is built from 15 residues. The CDR3 reads CASSPGDSGRYEQYF. The CDR3 bases are TGTGCCAGCAGCCCAGGCGATAGCGGGAGATACGAGCAGTACTTC.

This clone has only one observation. The chain employs TRBV24-1 and TRBJ1-5, with no clear D. Per the germline V gene, CDR1 is KGHDR and CDR2 is SFDVKD. The CDR3 length is 15 residues. The germline V and J ends were trimmed by 6 bases and 1 base, with 12 bases remaining between them. CDR3 nucleotide sequence: TGTGCCACCAGTACAAGCTGGGAGAGCAATCAGCCCCAGCATTTT. Translated, it gives CATSTSWESNQPQHF.

The gene calls are TRBV11-2 and TRBJ1-5; D is ambiguous. V was shortened by 2 bases and J by 5 bases, with 7 bases between the two germline ends. The CDR3 extends over 13 amino acids. The germline V gene encodes CDR1 SGHAT and CDR2 FQNNGV. This CDR3 is CASSLIQDQPQHF. Written as DNA, the CDR3 is TGTGCCAGCAGCTTAATTCAGGATCAGCCCCAGCATTTT.

This clone was detected only once. The rearrangement links TRBV2 to TRBJ2-1; 7 bases fit TRBD1. CDR1 SNHLY and CDR2 FYNNEI come from the germline V gene. V was clipped by 5 bases and J by 0 bases; unmatched bases: 4. This CDR3 spans 15 amino acids. This CDR3 reads CASSQTGSSYNEQFF. As DNA, the CDR3 is TGTGCCAGCAGTCAGACAGGGAGCTCCTACAATGAGCAGTTCTTC.

The chain has TRBV29-1 and TRBJ2-2; 8 bases align to TRBD1. Germline CDR1 is SQVTM and CDR2 is ANQGSEA. This CDR3 comprises 14 residues. The trim removed 6 bases at V and 4 bases at J, leaving 7 bases unmatched. The CDR3 is CSVQTGEGTGELFF. The CDR3 DNA follows: TGCAGCGTGCAGACAGGGGAAGGCACCGGGGAGCTGTTTTTT.

V and J are TRBV19 and TRBJ2-5; a possible D gene is TRBD2 (6 bases). This CDR3 region has 13 residues. The V and J ends lost 9 bases and 5 bases respectively, with 16 bases between them. Germline V CDR1 and CDR2: LNHDA, SQIVND (reference sequence). In DNA, the CDR3 is TGTGCCAGCGGGATGGGGGGTGTGGAGACCCAGTACTTC. This encodes CASGMGGVETQYF.

This chain connects TRBV5-6 to TRBJ2-3; 7 bases align to TRBD1. The CDR3 runs to 17 residues. Germline V gives CDR1 SGHDT, CDR2 YYEEEE. V lost 0 bases, J lost 5 bases, and 12 bases stayed unmatched. CDR3: CASSLDGTALGKDTQYF. The CDR3 DNA sequence: TGTGCCAGCAGCTTGGACGGGACAGCCCTAGGTAAAGATACGCAGTATTTT. The entire variable domain, with the rest obtained from reference TRBV5-6 and TRBJ2-3, is as follows: DAGVTQSPTHLIKTRGQQVTLRCSPKSGHDTVSWYQQALGQGPQFIFQYYEEEERQRGNFPDRFSGHQFPNYSSELNVNALLLGDSALYLCASSLDGTALGKDTQYFGPGTRLTVL.

This chain connects TRBV15 to TRBJ2-7; perhaps TRBD2 as D (5 bases). The CDR3 covers 15 residues. Trimming cost V 4 bases and J 0 bases, with 13 bases left between them. CDR1 and CDR2 from the germline V gene are LNHNV and YYDKDF (reference sequence). This CDR3 reads CATSKGGLSSYEQYF. The CDR3 DNA is TGTGCCACCAGCAAAGGAGGTCTAAGCTCCTACGAGCAGTACTTC.

This clone was detected only a few times. The CDR3 here is CASSFGGPYGYTF. CDR3 nucleotide sequence: TGCGCCAGCAGCTTCGGTGGTCCCTATGGCTACACCTTC. The V and J genes are TRBV5-1 and TRBJ1-2, with unresolved D. The CDR3 length is 13 residues. Germline CDR1 reads SGHRS; CDR2 reads YFSETQ. Trimming removed 2 bases at V and 4 bases at J, with 9 bases between.

The chain joins TRBV9 to TRBJ2-2, with a possible D match to TRBD2 (6 bases). Trimming cost V 7 bases and J 2 bases, with 9 bases left between them. CDR1 and CDR2 from the germline V gene are SGDLS and YYNGEE. The CDR3 has 13 amino acids. The CDR3 reads CASRDFNTGELFF. The CDR3 DNA reads as TGTGCCAGCCGGGACTTTAACACCGGGGAGCTGTTTTTT.

This chain links TRBV18 with TRBJ1-2; D uncertain. This CDR3 has 13 amino acids. Germline loops: CDR1 KGHSH, CDR2 LQKENI. V lost 1 base and J 4 bases, leaving 7 bases between the germline ends. The CDR3 region has the DNA TGTGCCAGCTCACCACTGGCTTCCTATGGCTACACCTTC. It specifies CASSPLASYGYTF.

The chain joins TRBV5-5 to TRBJ1-5, with D possibly matching TRBD1 (6 bases). CDR3 length: 16 residues. Per the germline V gene, CDR1 is SGHKS and CDR2 is YYEKEE (reference sequence). Trimming removed 3 bases at V and 0 bases at J, with 13 bases between. CDR3 sequence (DNA): TGTGCCAGCAGCTGGAGGGGGGGTAGTAGCAATCAGCCCCAGCATTTT. Amino acids: CASSWRGGSSNQPQHF.

This clone was counted a few times. This chain joins TRBV2 and TRBJ2-1, with 10 bases fitting TRBD2. CDR1 and CDR2 from the germline V gene are SNHLY and FYNNEI. This CDR3 has 14 amino acids. Unmatched junction bases numbered 7, after V lost 7 bases and J lost 7 bases. The CDR3 spells CASKVSGRLNEQFF. CDR3 DNA: TGTGCCAGCAAAGTTAGCGGGAGGCTTAATGAGCAGTTCTTC.

The genes are TRBV5-1 and TRBJ2-1, with TRBD2 matching 8 bases. Germline V gene sequence: CDR1 SGHRS, CDR2 YFSETQ. This CDR3 is built from 14 residues. J gave up 8 bases and V 4 bases, and 8 bases lay outside the gene matches. CDR3 in DNA: TGCGCCAGCAGCACCCAGACTAGCGCAGATGAGCAGTTCTTC. Protein sequence: CASSTQTSADEQFF.

The rearrangement links TRBV5-4 to TRBJ2-7; 8 bases are a match to TRBD1. This CDR3 is 14 amino acids long. The junction had 5 bases not matched to a gene; V was cut back by 4 bases and J by 2 bases. CDR1 is SGHNT and CDR2 is YYREEE in the germline V gene (reference sequence). In nucleotides, the CDR3 is TGTGCCAGCAGCGCCCGGGACAGGACCTACGAGCAGTACTTC. Its translation: CASSARDRTYEQYF. Complete variable domain (other parts from reference TRBV5-4 and TRBJ2-7): ETGVTQSPTHLIKTRGQQVTLRCSSQSGHNTVSWYQQALGQGPQFIFQYYREEENGRGNFPPRFSGLQFPNYSSELNVNALELDDSALYLCASSARDRTYEQYFGPGTRLTVT.

This clone was seen only a few times. The V and J genes are TRBV7-9 and TRBJ1-3, with 7 bases fitting TRBD1. Germline V gene data show CDR1 as SEHNR and CDR2 as FQNEAQ (reference sequence). V lost 4 bases and J lost 4; bases outside the gene matches: 4. CDR3 length: 14 residues. CDR3 nucleotides: TGTGCCAGCAGCTCCACGGACAGGGGAAACACCATATATTTT. It translates to CASSSTDRGNTIYF.

The rearrangement links TRBV6-5 to TRBJ2-3; no firm D call. The V and J ends lost 11 bases and 2 bases respectively, with 11 bases between them. This CDR3 region has 12 residues. The germline V gene encodes CDR1 MNHEY and CDR2 SVGAGI. This CDR3 is CAGAAYTDTQYF. The CDR3 nucleotides read TGTGCCGGCGCGGCATACACAGATACGCAGTATTTT.

The chain combines TRBV12-5 with TRBJ1-2; possibly TRBD1 for D (6 bases). Trimming cost V 6 bases and J 8 bases, with 22 bases left between them. This CDR3 is 15 amino acids long. Germline CDR1 LGHNT, CDR2 FRNRAP. The CDR3 nucleotides read TGTGCTAGTGGCCGAGTAGGGACATCTACGGGGGGCTACACCTTC. Encoded protein: CASGRVGTSTGGYTF.

This clone was seen a handful of times. The chain uses TRBV28 and TRBJ1-1; D is unresolved. Germline CDR1 is MDHEN and CDR2 is SYDVKM. CDR3 length: 15 residues. Between the trimmed V and J ends, which lost 4 bases and 3 bases, there was a span of 15 bases. The CDR3 loop is CASSYVLRRYTEAFF. DNA of the CDR3: TGTGCCAGCAGTTATGTCTTGCGGAGGTACACTGAAGCTTTCTTT.

The chain recombines TRBV19 with TRBJ2-7; 12 bases are a match to TRBD2. Per the germline V gene, CDR1 is LNHDA and CDR2 is SQIVND (reference sequence). CDR3 length: 15 amino acids. Trimming at V came to 5 bases and at J to 7 bases, leaving 9 bases not matched to a gene. CDR3 loop: CASSGLAGGPWEQYF. The CDR3, as DNA: TGTGCCAGTAGTGGGCTAGCGGGAGGGCCCTGGGAGCAGTACTTC.